This T cell receptor beta chain came from a study of blood T cells in healthy people across ages (dated by TCRdb to the mid-2010s). Study-wide context: In model experiments, template switching captured about one uniquely barcoded TCR beta cDNA molecule for every two T cells. The study measured age-related changes in TCR beta repertoire diversity using deep sequencing normalized with unique cDNA molecular identifiers. Donors were grouped into four age groups: young (average approximately 16 years), middle-aged (around 39), aged (about 60) and long-lived (about 89). To avoid experimental bias, donors of different ages were spread randomly across the sequencing lanes. Using the same blood draw, the study looked at two additional independent replicas of 1 million unique cDNA reads for two donors, one aged 18 to 29 and the other aged 80 or older. Study-wide conclusions, independent of this receptor: Estimates of total diversity from one million sequenced T cells were regarded as lower bounds and underestimates. The long-lived group showed more naive CD4+ T cells, fewer expanded clones and increased TCR diversity than the aged group, suggesting age selection. Bulk unsorted PBMC profiling prevented conclusive comparison of naive and antigen-experienced compartments. Because the CMV infection status of the donors was unknown, age-related changes in expanded clonotypes may potentially have been confounded. Observed TCR beta diversity correlated strongly with the percentage of naive T cells measured by flow cytometry. As age increased, observed TCR beta diversity per million T cells dropped in a roughly linear way, and a significant reduction was already evident by age 40.

Library construction relied on 5' RACE. The run used an Illumina HiSeq 2500. A second PCR of 7 to 11 cycles was performed with a sample-barcoded 5' primer and a J-beta primer mix. Each TCR beta cDNA molecule received a unique molecular identifier from a template-switch 5' adaptor carrying 12 random nucleotides. Each sample yielded at least 3 million CDR3-containing paired-end reads. First-strand cDNA synthesis was performed from all RNA using the Mint cDNA synthesis kit, with priming by a TRBC-specific oligonucleotide. All cDNA was treated with uracil-DNA glycosylase and then went through a first 18-cycle PCR with the universal primers M1SS and BC2_uni_R. The study's own analysis went as follows. For normalization, 1 million high-quality reads, each with a distinct molecular identifier, were randomly selected from each sample. Reads with shared molecular identifiers were discarded instead of being binned into consensus sequences. MiTCR, set to a Q25 quality threshold and the strictest error-elimination algorithm, was used for CDR3 identification, clonotype clustering and error correction. Lower-bound total TCR beta diversity was estimated with a nonparametric unseen species model using Euler transformation. TCRdb reprocessing: public reads trimmed at Q25 with fastp, clones called with MiXCR, in-frame beta chains kept. Each entry merges the rows of one CDR3 protein and shows their most common DNA and genes. TCRdb's processing, not the authors' own work, is the source of the V and J calls. The sample table records over 300,000 distinct CDR3 sequences; about 55% of these occur just once. 45% to 60% of the sample belongs to the ten largest clones.

Systemically healthy Caucasian individuals from Russia, roughly 40 in total and aged about 6 to 100 years, were included as donors. Each donor gave 8 to 10 milliliters of peripheral blood, drawn into EDTA-treated Vacutainer tubes. Ficoll-Paque density-gradient centrifugation was used to isolate PBMCs, with at least 6 million per sample. Total RNA, at least 5.5 micrograms per sample, was extracted from PBMCs with Trizol reagent. For every donor, flow cytometry on a PBMC aliquot measured the percentage of naive CD45RAhigh/CD27high T cells. The CDR3 runs 15 residues from the cysteine to the phenylalanine. Solely the CDR3 DNA is kept, with 45 bases framed from the first base. CDR1 is given as KGHSH and CDR2 as LQKENI, both from the germline V gene. Worth noting for this clonotype: This receptor's antigen is unknown. Compared with germline, one end of the junction differs, possibly owing to a read error.

Sequenced material: blood. The origin of this receptor is a man between 60 and 70 years old in good health. In this chain, TRBV18 is recombined with TRBJ2-7; 7 bases in between match TRBD2. In nucleotide form, the sequence is TGTGCCGGCTCACGGACGGGGGGTTTGATGTATGAGCAGTACTTC. The resulting protein is CAGSRTGGLMYEQYF.